The rows below give T cell receptor beta chains drawn from one sample of a study of blood T cell repertoires in COVID-19. Profiling relied on immunoSEQ multiplex PCR, and the TCRdb table lists in-frame clones only, not all of them. The sample has tens of thousands of clones; around 88% are singletons. The source material was peripheral blood. Receptors originate from an elderly woman with acute or convalescent COVID-19. Each CDR3 is given with its conserved first and last residue. A D gene is named only where the DNA matches it firmly. Only some rows state a clone size, as once, few, many or a class for expanded clones.

TRBD2	TRBV5-4	-	TRBJ2-3	CASSLGTSSNTDTQYF	TGTGCCAGCAGCTTGGGGACTAGCAGTAATACAGATACGCAGTATTTT
-	TRBV19	-	TRBJ2-7	CASGGHPLNEQYF	TGTGCCAGTGGAGGGCACCCTTTGAACGAGCAGTACTTC
TRBD2	TRBV19	-	TRBJ2-1	CASSYQRGGLGDEQFF	TGTGCCAGTAGCTACCAGCGGGGGGGCCTAGGCGATGAGCAGTTCTTC
TRBD1	TRBV18	-	TRBJ2-7	CASHTGADEQYF	TGTGCCAGCCACACAGGGGCGGACGAGCAGTACTTC
TRBD2	TRBV3-1/TRBV3-2	-	TRBJ2-7	CASRLAASSYEQYF	TGTGCCAGCCGACTAGCGGCTAGCTCCTACGAGCAGTACTTC
TRBD2	TRBV7-2	-	TRBJ2-2	CASSRTSGANTGELFF	TGTGCCAGCAGCCGGACTAGCGGGGCGAACACCGGGGAGCTGTTTTTT
TRBD2	TRBV5-1	-	TRBJ2-1	CASSFREVSYNEQFF	TGCGCCAGCAGCTTCCGGGAGGTGTCCTACAATGAGCAGTTCTTC
-	TRBV5-1	-	TRBJ1-6	CASNQEGSYNSPLHF	TGCGCCAGCAACCAAGAGGGTTCTTATAATTCACCCCTCCACTTT
TRBD1	TRBV6-1	once	TRBJ2-7	CASSEGQGEGSEQYF	TGTGCCAGCAGTGAAGGACAGGGGGAAGGTTCCGAGCAGTACTTC
TRBD1	TRBV2	once	TRBJ1-6	CASSGGRNNSPLHF	TGTGCCAGCTCAGGGGGACGGAATAATTCACCCCTCCACTTT
-	TRBV4-2	-	TRBJ1-2	CASSQGGAENYGYTF	TGTGCCAGCAGCCAGGGTGGGGCGGAAAACTATGGCTACACCTTC
-	TRBV7-7	-	TRBJ2-2	CASSLQQGTGELFF	TGTGCTAGCAGCTTACAACAGGGCACCGGGGAGCTGTTTTTT
-	TRBV10-3	once	TRBJ2-3	CATLDSSGPDTQYF	TGTGCCACACTGGACAGTTCGGGCCCCGATACGCAGTATTTT
-	TRBV5-4	once	TRBJ2-7	CASSFGGSSYEQYF	TGTGCCAGCAGCTTCGGCGGAAGCTCCTACGAGCAGTACTTC
TRBD1	TRBV5-6	-	TRBJ1-2	CASSGTGTGESDGYTF	TGTGCCAGCAGCGGCACCGGGACAGGGGAGTCAGATGGCTACACCTTC
TRBD2	TRBV3-1/TRBV3-2	-	TRBJ2-1	CASSLGTSGINEQFF	TGTGCCAGCAGCCTCGGGACTAGCGGGATCAATGAGCAGTTCTTC
TRBD2	TRBV3-1/TRBV3-2	-	TRBJ2-1	CASSQAYAGGSNEQFF	TGTGCCAGCAGCCAAGCTTACGCGGGAGGGTCAAATGAGCAGTTCTTC
TRBD1	TRBV7-9	-	TRBJ1-1	CASSLMGGTGELNTEAFF	TGTGCCAGCAGCTTGATGGGGGGGACAGGGGAGCTGAACACTGAAGCTTTCTTT
-	TRBV12-3/TRBV12-4	-	TRBJ1-4	CASKSATNEKLFF	TGTGCCAGTAAGAGTGCAACTAATGAAAAACTGTTTTTT
-	TRBV12-3/TRBV12-4	once	TRBJ1-2	CASSSGRSRGYTF	TGTGCCAGCAGTTCCGGGAGGTCCAGAGGCTACACCTTC
TRBD1	TRBV7-9	-	TRBJ2-1	CASRATGTGSYNEQFF	TGTGCCAGCCGTGCGACAGGGACGGGGTCCTACAATGAGCAGTTCTTC
TRBD1	TRBV6-5	-	TRBJ2-2	CASSYDRVRELFF	TGTGCCAGCAGTTACGACAGGGTCCGGGAGCTGTTTTTT
TRBD1	TRBV6-1	-	TRBJ1-5	CASSEWTGGLAQHF	TGTGCCAGCAGTGAGTGGACAGGGGGCTTAGCCCAGCATTTT
-	TRBV12-3/TRBV12-4	-	TRBJ2-3	CASKQGITDTQYF	TGTGCCAGCAAGCAGGGGATAACAGATACGCAGTATTTT
-	TRBV2	few	TRBJ1-2	CASSSSGEGSYGYTF	TGTGCCAGCAGTTCAAGTGGGGAGGGGTCCTATGGCTACACCTTC
TRBD1	TRBV6-5	-	TRBJ1-2	CASSSGTGLYYGYTF	TGTGCCAGCAGCTCCGGGACAGGTCTATACTATGGCTACACCTTC
TRBD2	TRBV6-2/TRBV6-3	-	TRBJ2-3	CASSSRRSGGSSTDTQYF	TGTGCCAGCAGCTCACGAAGGAGCGGGGGGTCTAGCACAGATACGCAGTATTTT
-	TRBV3-1/TRBV3-2	-	TRBJ2-3	CASSLHSGVGDTQYF	TGTGCCAGCAGCCTACACTCGGGAGTTGGAGATACGCAGTATTTT
-	TRBV11-2	once	TRBJ2-5	CASSLDSIAETQYF	TGTGCCAGCAGCCTCGACTCGATAGCAGAGACCCAGTACTTC
TRBD1	TRBV11-3	-	TRBJ1-6	CASSRQGGNSPLHF	TGTGCCAGCAGTCGACAGGGCGGCAATTCACCCCTCCACTTT
-	TRBV2	-	TRBJ2-2	CASTPQGKGGELFF	TGTGCCAGCACCCCACAGGGAAAGGGCGGGGAGCTGTTTTTT
TRBD2	TRBV5-1	-	TRBJ2-2	CASSGGLANTGELFF	TGCGCCAGCAGCGGGGGACTAGCAAACACCGGGGAGCTGTTTTTT
TRBD2	TRBV25-1	-	TRBJ2-5	CASSDSLAALAGETQYF	TGTGCCAGCAGTGACAGCCTAGCTGCTTTAGCGGGAGAGACCCAGTACTTC
-	TRBV10-3	-	TRBJ1-2	CAISSGERYGYTF	TGTGCCATCAGTTCAGGGGAAAGGTATGGCTACACCTTC
-	TRBV5-1	-	TRBJ2-7	CASKMGPQYEQYF	TGCGCCAGCAAAATGGGCCCCCAGTACGAGCAGTACTTC
-	TRBV30	-	TRBJ2-2	CAWIRRATRNTGELFF	TGTGCCTGGATAAGGAGAGCGACCAGGAACACCGGGGAGCTGTTTTTT
TRBD1	TRBV5-1	-	TRBJ1-5	CASRPGQGFEPQHF	TGCGCCAGCAGGCCGGGACAGGGTTTCGAACCCCAGCATTTT
-	TRBV11-2	-	TRBJ2-7	CASTDQGLEQYF	TGTGCCAGCACCGATCAGGGGCTCGAGCAGTACTTC
-	TRBV2	-	TRBJ2-5	CASSEDRAGLETQYF	TGTGCCAGCAGTGAAGATCGAGCAGGGTTAGAGACCCAGTACTTC
-	TRBV24-1	once	TRBJ2-2	CATLGNTGELFF	TGTGCCACCCTAGGGAACACCGGGGAGCTGTTTTTT
-	TRBV5-1	-	TRBJ2-7	CASSQQGTYEQYF	TGCGCCAGCAGTCAACAGGGAACCTACGAGCAGTACTTC
-	TRBV2	-	TRBJ2-3	CASSQGLSTDTQYF	TGTGCCAGCAGCCAGGGTCTCTCGACAGATACGCAGTATTTT
TRBD2	TRBV6-2/TRBV6-3	-	TRBJ2-2	CASSRGLAGGLTGELFF	TGTGCCAGCAGTCGCGGACTAGCGGGGGGGCTGACCGGGGAGCTGTTTTTT
TRBD2	TRBV4-3	-	TRBJ2-3	CASSKRWLAGGDTQYF	TGCGCCAGCAGCAAAAGATGGCTAGCGGGGGGGGATACGCAGTATTTT